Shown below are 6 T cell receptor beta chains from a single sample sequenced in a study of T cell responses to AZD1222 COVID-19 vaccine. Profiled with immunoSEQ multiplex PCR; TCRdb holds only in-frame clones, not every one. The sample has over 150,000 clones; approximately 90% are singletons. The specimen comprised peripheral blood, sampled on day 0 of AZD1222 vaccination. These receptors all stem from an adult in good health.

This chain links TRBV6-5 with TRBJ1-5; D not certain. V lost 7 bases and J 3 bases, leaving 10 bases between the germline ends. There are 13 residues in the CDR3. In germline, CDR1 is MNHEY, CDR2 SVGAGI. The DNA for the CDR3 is TGTGCCAGCACTTTAAGGCTCAATCAGCCCCAGCATTTT. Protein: CASTLRLNQPQHF.

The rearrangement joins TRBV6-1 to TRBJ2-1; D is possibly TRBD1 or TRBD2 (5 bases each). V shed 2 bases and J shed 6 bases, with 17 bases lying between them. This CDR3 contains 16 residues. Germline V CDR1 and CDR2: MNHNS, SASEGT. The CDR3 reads CASSEYRDLPFNEQFF. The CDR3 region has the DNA TGTGCCAGCAGTGAATATAGGGACCTCCCATTCAATGAGCAGTTCTTC.

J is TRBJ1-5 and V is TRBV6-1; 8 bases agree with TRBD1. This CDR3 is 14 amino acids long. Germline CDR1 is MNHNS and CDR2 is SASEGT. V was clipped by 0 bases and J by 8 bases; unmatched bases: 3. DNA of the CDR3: TGTGCCAGCAGTGAAGCAACAGGGGGAAAGCCCCAGCATTTT. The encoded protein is CASSEATGGKPQHF.

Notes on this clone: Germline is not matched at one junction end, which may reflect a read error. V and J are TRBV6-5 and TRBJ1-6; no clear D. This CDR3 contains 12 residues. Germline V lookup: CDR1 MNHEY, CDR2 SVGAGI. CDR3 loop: CASSTYNSPFHF. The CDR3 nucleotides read TGTGCCAGCAGTACCTATAATTCACCCTTCCACTTT.

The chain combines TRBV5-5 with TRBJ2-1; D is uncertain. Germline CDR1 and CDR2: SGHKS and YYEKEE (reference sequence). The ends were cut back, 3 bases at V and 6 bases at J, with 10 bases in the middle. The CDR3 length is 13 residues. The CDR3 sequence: CASSSGPFNEQFF. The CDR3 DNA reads TGTGCCAGCAGCTCAGGACCGTTCAATGAGCAGTTCTTC.

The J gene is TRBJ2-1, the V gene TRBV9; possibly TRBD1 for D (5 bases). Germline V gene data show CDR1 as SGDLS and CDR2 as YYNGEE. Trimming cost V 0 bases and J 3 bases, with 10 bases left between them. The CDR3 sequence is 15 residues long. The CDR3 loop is CASSVVGAVYNEQFF. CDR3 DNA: TGTGCCAGCAGCGTAGTTGGGGCGGTCTACAATGAGCAGTTCTTC.